This T cell receptor (beta chain) was captured in a study of metastatic and nonmetastatic thyroid tumors. Study background: The authors compared repertoires across blood and tumor or nodule tissue from malignant and benign thyroid patients. Findings and caveats of the study: Benign nodules reportedly had significantly lower TCR beta diversity than malignant thyroid tumors in blood and tumor.

The CDR3 has 15 amino acids. Unmatched junction bases numbered 10, after V lost 5 bases and J lost 1 base. Per the germline V gene, CDR1 is DFQATT and CDR2 is SNEGSKA (reference sequence). Prior to thyroid surgery, none of the patients had received any treatment. In regard to this clone: The antigen is unknown. Distinct nucleotide sequences in the sample also encode this CDR3.

Per the authors' pipeline: The study's classifier, a distant-metastasis tool for papillary thyroid cancer, was built using CDR3 differences across clinicopathological groups. TCRdb re-called the PCR reads via MiXCR. For this entry, the V and J calls and clone size follow TCRdb and not the study's own pipeline. The table shows 7,500 to 9,500 clones, with 26% occurring only once. The sequence was obtained from a female donor with papillary thyroid cancer or a benign thyroid nodule (not recorded which). Some clones in this sample may be carry-over from other donors' samples. Sequenced: adjacent normal tissue. V usage is TRBV20-1 and J usage is TRBJ2-5; the match to TRBD2 covers 7 bases. CDR3 amino acids: CSAPGTSVGQETQYF. The CDR3 nucleotides read TGCAGTGCTCCCGGTACTAGCGTAGGCCAAGAGACCCAGTACTTC.